These T cell receptor beta chains were read from a single sample in a study of human T cells and chemical hapten exposure. TCRdb called the RACE reads again in MiXCR, with one record for every CDR3 protein. In the table there are around 47,000 distinct CDR3 sequences, about 4% of which are singletons. The sample taken for sequencing was whole blood. These receptor sequences come from a human donor in good health. Some clones in this sample may be carry-over from other donors' samples. CDR3s include the opening cysteine and the closing phenylalanine or tryptophan. D genes are given only for firm matches. For some rows the clone size is stated as once, few or many, or as a class when expanded; others skip it.

. TRBJ2-3 TRBV27 medium-sized CASSLWGQSTDTQYF TGTGCCAGCAGTTTATGGGGCCAAAGCACAGATACGCAGTATTTT
. TRBJ2-3 TRBV9 . CASSVGGSTDTQYF TGTGCCAGCAGCGTAGGAGGGAGCACAGATACGCAGTATTTT
. TRBJ2-4 TRBV28 many CASSLGGTANNIQYF TGTGCCAGCAGTCTGGGGGGGACAGCAAATAACATTCAGTACTTC
. TRBJ2-7 TRBV28 many CASSLWGQQYF TGTGCCAGCAGTTTATGGGGCCAGCAGTACTTC
. TRBJ2-1 TRBV4-2 many CASSPHTRSPLVF TGTGCCAGCAGCCCGCATACTAGATCCCCTTTGGTCTTC
TRBD1 TRBJ1-5 TRBV28 . CASSLRGQGSSNQPQHF TGTGCCAGCAGTTTAAGGGGACAGGGGTCGAGCAATCAGCCCCAGCATTTT
. TRBJ1-3 TRBV6-1 many CASSVSWQTGNTIYF TGTGCCAGCAGTGTTAGTTGGCAGACTGGAAACACCATATATTTT
. TRBJ2-5 TRBV7-9 . CASSPGGQGTQYF TGTGCCAGCAGCCCCGGTGGGCAGGGGACCCAGTACTTC
. TRBJ2-1 TRBV29-1 many CSVVSQGGIARNEQFF TGCAGCGTTGTTTCCCAGGGAGGAATCGCGAGGAATGAGCAGTTCTTC
. TRBJ2-5 TRBV28 many CASSSYRTLQSAQYF TGTGCCAGCAGCTCATACAGGACCCTTCAGTCGGCCCAGTACTTC
. TRBJ1-5 TRBV29-1 few CSGEGEVPQHF TGCAGCGGGGAGGGAGAGGTACCCCAGCATTTT
. TRBJ1-5 TRBV9 many CASSPDRNQPQHF TGTGCCAGCAGCCCTGACAGAAATCAGCCCCAGCATTTT
. TRBJ2-3 TRBV7-2 many CASSLTDTQYF TGTGCCAGCAGCCTCACAGATACGCAGTATTTT
. TRBJ2-5 TRBV5-4 few CASSFWRQSQYF TGTGCCAGCAGCTTTTGGCGACAGAGCCAGTACTTC
. TRBJ2-3 TRBV5-5 many CASSPRQGTADTQYF TGTGCCAGCAGCCCACGCCAGGGGACGGCAGATACGCAGTATTTT
. TRBJ2-1 TRBV5-6 many CASRFPGPSSYNEQFF TGTGCCAGCAGGTTCCCGGGACCGAGCTCCTACAATGAGCAGTTCTTC
TRBD1 TRBJ1-1 TRBV27 many CASSLQGARNTEAFF TGTGCCAGCAGTTTACAGGGGGCGAGGAACACTGAAGCTTTCTTT
. TRBJ1-1 TRBV6-5 many CASSYMGQGRPEAFF TGTGCCAGCAGTTACATGGGACAAGGACGGCCCGAGGCTTTCTTT
. TRBJ2-1 TRBV4-1 many CASSLAVRSDNEQFF TGCGCCAGCAGCCTAGCGGTCCGGAGTGACAATGAGCAGTTCTTC
. TRBJ2-5 TRBV10-3 many CAISEPAYQETQYF TGTGCCATCAGTGAACCAGCATACCAAGAGACCCAGTACTTC
. TRBJ1-5 TRBV19 few CASTGPRKPNQPQHF TGTGCCAGTACCGGCCCCCGAAAACCGAATCAGCCCCAGCATTTT
TRBD1 TRBJ1-2 TRBV6-5 few CASSDRTGPYGYTF TGTGCCAGCAGTGATCGGACAGGTCCCTATGGCTACACCTTC
TRBD1 TRBJ1-5 TRBV6-2/TRBV6-3 many CASSYFPGQGAPQHF TGTGCCAGCAGTTATTTCCCGGGACAGGGAGCGCCCCAGCATTTT
. TRBJ1-2 TRBV5-1 . CASSLGQPANYGYTF TGCGCCAGCAGCCTAGGACAGCCGGCTAACTATGGCTACACCTTC
TRBD2 TRBJ2-1 TRBV28 many CASSPNRGGNEQFF TGTGCCAGCAGTCCCAACCGGGGGGGCAATGAGCAGTTCTTC
. TRBJ1-2 TRBV7-2 few CASSSHRANGYTF TGTGCCAGCAGTAGCCACAGGGCCAACGGCTACACCTTC
. TRBJ1-4 TRBV12-3/TRBV12-4 many CASSFRGGEKLFF TGTGCCAGCAGTTTCAGGGGAGGGGAAAAACTGTTTTTT
TRBD1 TRBJ2-1 TRBV7-7 many CASSTDRARLNEQFF TGTGCTAGCAGCACGGACAGGGCAAGACTCAATGAGCAGTTCTTC
. TRBJ1-6 TRBV27 few CASSLRWRGESPLHF TGTGCCAGCAGTTTACGGTGGAGAGGGGAGTCACCCCTCCACTTT
. TRBJ1-1 TRBV11-2 many CASSLAGRVNTEAFF TGTGCCAGCAGCTTAGCTGGCAGGGTGAACACTGAAGCTTTCTTT
. TRBJ2-7 TRBV7-2 . CASSDRKTTFYEQYF TGTGCCAGCAGCGACCGGAAGACTACATTCTACGAGCAGTACTTC
. TRBJ2-1 TRBV24-1 many CATSDLYGAEQFF TGTGCCACCAGTGATTTGTATGGGGCCGAGCAGTTCTTC
TRBD1 TRBJ2-1 TRBV15 . CATSRRQGPNEQFF TGTGCCACCAGCAGGAGACAGGGACCCAATGAGCAGTTCTTC
TRBD1 TRBJ1-2 TRBV6-5 many CASSYRDREDWNYGYTF TGTGCCAGCAGTTACCGGGACAGGGAAGACTGGAACTATGGCTACACCTTC
TRBD2 TRBJ2-1 TRBV7-2 many CASSLAAGRYNEQFF TGTGCCAGCAGCTTAGCAGCGGGGCGCTACAATGAGCAGTTCTTC
TRBD2 TRBJ2-3 TRBV6-5 many CASSILAGGRGEQYF TGTGCCAGCAGTATTCTAGCGGGAGGCCGCGGGGAGCAGTATTTT
. TRBJ2-2 TRBV12-3/TRBV12-4 few CASSIPGLGGIGELFF TGTGCCAGCAGTATACCGGGACTGGGGGGTATAGGGGAGCTGTTTTTT
. TRBJ2-1 TRBV11-2 few CASSSQASSYNEQFF TGTGCCAGCAGCTCACAGGCCAGCTCCTACAATGAGCAGTTCTTC
. TRBJ2-2 TRBV9 many CASSGISMNTGELFF TGTGCCAGCAGCGGTATTTCTATGAACACCGGGGAGCTGTTTTTT
TRBD1 TRBJ2-3 TRBV24-1 . CATSPGQGAADTQYF TGTGCCACCAGTCCCGGACAGGGCGCGGCAGATACGCAGTATTTT
. TRBJ1-2 TRBV12-3/TRBV12-4 many CASRAGRNNYGYTF TGTGCCAGCAGAGCAGGACGGAATAACTATGGCTACACCTTC
TRBD2 TRBJ2-3 TRBV24-1 few CATSPTRESTDTQYF TGTGCCACCAGTCCGACGCGGGAGAGTACAGATACGCAGTATTTT
. TRBJ2-1 TRBV6-1 . CASSEIRSYNEQFF TGTGCCAGCAGTGAGATCCGCTCCTACAATGAGCAGTTCTTC
. TRBJ2-2 TRBV3-1 many CASSQEGQAGELFF TGTGCCAGCAGCCAAGAGGGTCAGGCGGGGGAGCTGTTTTTT
. TRBJ2-1 TRBV24-1 many CATSDPGSGNYNEQFF TGTGCCACCAGTGATCCGGGTAGCGGAAACTACAATGAGCAGTTCTTC
. TRBJ2-5 TRBV28 many CASSFVQAETQYF TGTGCCAGCAGTTTCGTACAGGCCGAGACCCAGTACTTC
. TRBJ2-2 TRBV29-1 . CSVRNTGELFF TGCAGCGTTCGGAACACCGGGGAGCTGTTTTTT